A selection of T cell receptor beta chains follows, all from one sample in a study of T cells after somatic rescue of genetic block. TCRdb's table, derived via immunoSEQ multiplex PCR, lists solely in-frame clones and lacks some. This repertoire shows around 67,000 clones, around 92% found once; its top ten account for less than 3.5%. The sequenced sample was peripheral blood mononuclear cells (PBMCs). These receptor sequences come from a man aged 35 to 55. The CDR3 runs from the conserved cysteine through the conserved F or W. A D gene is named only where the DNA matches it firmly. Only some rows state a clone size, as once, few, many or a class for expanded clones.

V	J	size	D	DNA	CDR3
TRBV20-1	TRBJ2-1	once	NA	TGCAGTGCTAGACAGGGGTTTGAGCAGTTCTTC	CSARQGFEQFF
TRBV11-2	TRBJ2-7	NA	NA	TGTGCCAGCAGCTTAGGTCCAGGACGCGAGCAGTACTTC	CASSLGPGREQYF
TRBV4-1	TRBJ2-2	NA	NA	TGCGCCAGCAGAGACACAAGGGGTTCCGGGGAGCTGTTTTTT	CASRDTRGSGELFF
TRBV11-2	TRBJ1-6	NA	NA	TGTGCCAGCAGCTTAGAAAGGAATTCACCCCTCCACTTT	CASSLERNSPLHF
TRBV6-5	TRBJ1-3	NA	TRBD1	TGTGCCAGCAGAAGACAGGGGGCGGCTGGAAACACCATATATTTT	CASRRQGAAGNTIYF
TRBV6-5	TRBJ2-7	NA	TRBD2	TGTGCCAGCAGCGTAGGACTAGCGGCTATAGGGCAGTACTTC	CASSVGLAAIGQYF
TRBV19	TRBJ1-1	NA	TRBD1	TGTGCCAGTAGCCCAAACAGGGGCGAGAGCGACACTGAAGCTTTCTTT	CASSPNRGESDTEAFF
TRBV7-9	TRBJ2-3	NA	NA	TGTGCCAGCAGCTTAGTATCCGGAGATACGCAGTATTTT	CASSLVSGDTQYF
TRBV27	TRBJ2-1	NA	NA	TGTGCCAGCAGTTTATCGAGGGAGTCCAATGAGCAGTTCTTC	CASSLSRESNEQFF
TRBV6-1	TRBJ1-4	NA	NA	TGTGCCAGCAGTGATCGGGGGGCGCCTGAAAAACTGTTTTTT	CASSDRGAPEKLFF
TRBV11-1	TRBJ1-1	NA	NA	TGTGCCAGCAGCTTGTCCAGAAACACTGAAGCTTTCTTT	CASSLSRNTEAFF
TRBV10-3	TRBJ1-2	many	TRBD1	TGTGCCATCAGGACTGGGGACAGGACCTATGGCTACACCTTC	CAIRTGDRTYGYTF
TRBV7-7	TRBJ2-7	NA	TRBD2	TGTGCTAGCAGTGAGGGACTAGTGGGCGAGCAGTACTTC	CASSEGLVGEQYF
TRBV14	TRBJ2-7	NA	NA	TGTGCCAGCAGCCAGGCAGTCTGGCCCTACGAGCAGTACTTC	CASSQAVWPYEQYF
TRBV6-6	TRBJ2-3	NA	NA	TGTGCCAGCAGTTATCAGGATTCTAGCACAGATACGCAGTATTTT	CASSYQDSSTDTQYF